This T cell receptor (beta chain) was sequenced in a study of T cells in Graves' hyperthyroidism and ophthalmopathy. Amplification yielded TCR beta CDR3 regions, with RNA transcripts as the source. An initial round of RT-PCR targeting the TCR CDR3 relied on the HTBI primer set. Via MiXCR, TCRdb re-called the multiplex PCR reads, giving one row per CDR3 protein. The sample includes a few hundred thousand distinct CDR3 sequences, about 15% of them seen just once. From germline, CDR1 is DFQATT and CDR2 SNEGSKA (reference sequence). The CDR3 is 14 amino acids. The V and J ends lost 6 bases and 0 bases, in that order; junction bases with no gene match: 4. This clonotype was seen at least ten times. Antigen specificity is unknown. On the basis of clinical symptoms, serum thyroxine and TRAb, thyroid ultrasound and orbital computed tomography, diagnoses were made. Fresh peripheral blood, approximately 10 ml, was the source of the PBMCs.

Study-wide results and caveats: Ophthalmopathy and stable hyperthyroidism were separated by a 13 V-J model. The blood repertoire included most of the expanded thyroid clonotypes above 0.001.

J is TRBJ2-3 and V is TRBV20-1; 9 bases map to TRBD2. This receptor was identified in a woman in her twenties or thirties with Graves' hyperthyroidism. Specimen: blood. The CDR3 protein is CSAVTSGSTDTQYF. In nucleotides, the CDR3 is TGCAGTGCCGTTACTAGCGGGAGCACAGATACGCAGTATTTT.